This is a list of T cell receptor beta chains from one sample in a study of neoadjuvant anti-PD-1 for oral cavity cancer. The repertoire was sequenced with immunoSEQ multiplex PCR; TCRdb's copy has only in-frame clones and lacks some. The table lists about 15,000 clones, roughly 40% of them singletons. The sequences come from tumor tissue, collected after nivolumab (anti-PD-1) treatment. These TCRs come from a person between 40 and 79 years old with oral cavity squamous cell carcinoma. Each CDR3 is given with its conserved first and last residue. Each record gives: J gene, D gene, V gene, clone size, CDR3 DNA, CDR3 protein. D genes are given only for firm matches. Clone size appears in some rows only: once, few, many, or a class for an expanded clone.

j_call: TRBJ2-7
d_call: NA
v_call: TRBV7-2
clone_size: NA
cdr3_nt: TGTGCCAGCAGCTTGCCGGGACTTGAGACCTACGAGCAGTACTTC
cdr3_aa: CASSLPGLETYEQYF

j_call: TRBJ2-2
d_call: TRBD2
v_call: TRBV29-1
clone_size: NA
cdr3_nt: TGCAGCGCCCGACGGGGGGGTGGCACCGGGGAGCTGTTTTTT
cdr3_aa: CSARRGGGTGELFF

j_call: TRBJ2-2
d_call: TRBD1
v_call: TRBV19
clone_size: few
cdr3_nt: TGTGCCAGTAGTATAACTGGTTCACAGGGGGATCACACCGGGGAGCTGTTTTTT
cdr3_aa: CASSITGSQGDHTGELFF

j_call: TRBJ1-1
d_call: NA
v_call: TRBV4-3
clone_size: few
cdr3_nt: TGCGCCAGCAGCCCCGGAGTGGCAAACACTGAAGCTTTCTTT
cdr3_aa: CASSPGVANTEAFF

j_call: TRBJ2-3
d_call: NA
v_call: TRBV7-9
clone_size: NA
cdr3_nt: TGTGCCAGCAGCTACCGGGGCCAACTCACAGATACGCAGTATTTT
cdr3_aa: CASSYRGQLTDTQYF

j_call: TRBJ2-2
d_call: NA
v_call: TRBV6-5
clone_size: few
cdr3_nt: TGTGCCAGCAGCCGCTCGGGGGAGCTGTTTTTT
cdr3_aa: CASSRSGELFF

j_call: TRBJ1-4
d_call: TRBD1
v_call: TRBV6-5
clone_size: NA
cdr3_nt: TGTGCCAGCAGGCCCGACAGGGGTCTGGGGGGGGTGTTTTTT
cdr3_aa: CASRPDRGLGGVFF

j_call: TRBJ2-3
d_call: NA
v_call: TRBV10-1
clone_size: NA
cdr3_nt: TGCGCCAGCAGTTCGACCCTATCGGATACGCAGTATTTT
cdr3_aa: CASSSTLSDTQYF

j_call: TRBJ2-3
d_call: TRBD1
v_call: TRBV11-3
clone_size: NA
cdr3_nt: TGTGCCAGCAGCCCCGGGACAGCGGACACAGATACGCAGTATTTT
cdr3_aa: CASSPGTADTDTQYF

j_call: TRBJ1-6
d_call: TRBD1
v_call: TRBV11-1
clone_size: NA
cdr3_nt: TGTGCCAGCAGCTTAGAGGGACAGGGATATTCACCCCTCCACTTT
cdr3_aa: CASSLEGQGYSPLHF

j_call: TRBJ2-5
d_call: NA
v_call: TRBV5-6
clone_size: many
cdr3_nt: TGTGCCAGCAACGAAGGGTGGAGGGAGACCCAGTACTTC
cdr3_aa: CASNEGWRETQYF

j_call: TRBJ1-2
d_call: NA
v_call: TRBV11-2
clone_size: NA
cdr3_nt: TGTGCCAGCAGCTTAGCGGTTCGGGGAAACTATGGCTACACCTTC
cdr3_aa: CASSLAVRGNYGYTF

j_call: TRBJ1-4
d_call: TRBD1
v_call: TRBV30
clone_size: few
cdr3_nt: TGTGCCTGGAGTTCTGGGGCAGGGGGAGCTAATGAAAAACTGTTTTTT
cdr3_aa: CAWSSGAGGANEKLFF

j_call: TRBJ1-1
d_call: TRBD1
v_call: TRBV6-1
clone_size: medium-sized
cdr3_nt: TGTGCCACCGAGACAGGGTGGGAGAGGAACACTGAAGCTTTCTTT
cdr3_aa: CATETGWERNTEAFF

j_call: TRBJ1-5
d_call: NA
v_call: TRBV28
clone_size: NA
cdr3_nt: TGTGCCAGCAGTTCTTCACTCCGGGCCCTTTATAGCAATCAGCCCCAGCATTTT
cdr3_aa: CASSSSLRALYSNQPQHF

j_call: TRBJ2-2
d_call: NA
v_call: TRBV2
clone_size: NA
cdr3_nt: TGTGCCAGCAGAAGCACGAACACCGGGGAGCTGTTTTTT
cdr3_aa: CASRSTNTGELFF

j_call: TRBJ1-6
d_call: NA
v_call: TRBV5-1
clone_size: few
cdr3_nt: TGCGCCAGCAGCTTGCCCGTAGCTAATTCACCCCTCCACTTT
cdr3_aa: CASSLPVANSPLHF

j_call: TRBJ2-1
d_call: TRBD2
v_call: TRBV6-5
clone_size: NA
cdr3_nt: TGTGCCAGCAGCTCGGGACTAGCGGGGCGGGAGCAGTTCTTC
cdr3_aa: CASSSGLAGREQFF

j_call: TRBJ2-6
d_call: NA
v_call: TRBV6-6
clone_size: NA
cdr3_nt: TGTGCCAGCGGGGAGTACTCTGGGGCCAACGTCCTGACTTTC
cdr3_aa: CASGEYSGANVLTF

j_call: TRBJ1-2
d_call: TRBD1
v_call: TRBV2
clone_size: NA
cdr3_nt: TGTGCCAGCAGACGGGACAGCGGCGATGGCTACACCTTC
cdr3_aa: CASRRDSGDGYTF

j_call: TRBJ1-6
d_call: TRBD1
v_call: TRBV11-2
clone_size: few
cdr3_nt: TGTGCCAGCAGCTTAGAAATCAGGGACAGTTCACCCCTCCACTTT
cdr3_aa: CASSLEIRDSSPLHF

j_call: TRBJ2-7
d_call: NA
v_call: TRBV29-1
clone_size: NA
cdr3_nt: TGCAGCGGAGCTAGGGACACTGGCGGAAAGCAGTACTTC
cdr3_aa: CSGARDTGGKQYF

j_call: TRBJ2-1
d_call: TRBD2
v_call: TRBV19
clone_size: NA
cdr3_nt: TGTGCCAGTAGATGGCGGGGGACCACCTACAATGAGCAGTTCTTC
cdr3_aa: CASRWRGTTYNEQFF

j_call: TRBJ2-7
d_call: TRBD1
v_call: TRBV6-6
clone_size: NA
cdr3_nt: TGTGCCAGCAGTGATCCGGGACAGGGAAGATACGAGCAGTACTTC
cdr3_aa: CASSDPGQGRYEQYF

j_call: TRBJ1-2
d_call: NA
v_call: TRBV19
clone_size: NA
cdr3_nt: TGTGCCAGTACTCCTAACAGGGTTGCTAACTATGGCTACACCTTC
cdr3_aa: CASTPNRVANYGYTF

j_call: TRBJ2-5
d_call: NA
v_call: TRBV7-9
clone_size: NA
cdr3_nt: TGTGCCAGCAGCTCAGAGACTACCCAGTACTTC
cdr3_aa: CASSSETTQYF

j_call: TRBJ2-7
d_call: TRBD1
v_call: TRBV5-6
clone_size: once
cdr3_nt: TGTGCCAGCAGCGCCGGGACAGGGTACGAGCAGTACTTC
cdr3_aa: CASSAGTGYEQYF

j_call: TRBJ1-6
d_call: TRBD1
v_call: TRBV4-1
clone_size: few
cdr3_nt: TGCGCCAGCAGCCAGGGGGGGACAGGGGGCTCTAATTCACCCCTCCACTTT
cdr3_aa: CASSQGGTGGSNSPLHF

j_call: TRBJ2-5
d_call: NA
v_call: TRBV11-3
clone_size: NA
cdr3_nt: TGTGCCAGCAGCTTAACCAGGGATGGTTCGGGGACCCAGTACTTC
cdr3_aa: CASSLTRDGSGTQYF

j_call: TRBJ2-5
d_call: NA
v_call: TRBV28
clone_size: NA
cdr3_nt: TGTGCCAGCAGCGTACCCCAGGGGCAAGAGACCCAGTACTTC
cdr3_aa: CASSVPQGQETQYF

j_call: TRBJ2-1
d_call: TRBD1
v_call: TRBV7-2
clone_size: few
cdr3_nt: TGTGCCAGCAGCTTAGGTCCCGGGACAGGGGATGAGCAGTTCTTC
cdr3_aa: CASSLGPGTGDEQFF